Included here is one T cell receptor (beta chain) sequence, with context. CDR3 length: 12 amino acids. The germline V gene has CDR1 SGHVS and CDR2 FQNEAQ. Trimming pared 1 base from V and 5 bases from J, leaving 5 bases between. This record comes from a study of cytomegalovirus exposure and HLA in healthy donors. PCR was performed using 60 Vbeta and 13 Jbeta primers. The assay was immunoSEQ multiplex PCR, and TCRdb's table has in-frame clones only and misses some. The data contain around 170,000 clones, approximately 71% of them singletons. The chain couples TRBV7-8 to TRBJ2-5; D is ambiguous. Source material: PBMCs. The source of this sequence is a girl aged 10 to 17 in good health and CMV-seronegative. CDR3 DNA: TGTGCCAGCAGCTTAGGTGAGGAGACCCAGTACTTC. Translating it yields CASSLGEETQYF.